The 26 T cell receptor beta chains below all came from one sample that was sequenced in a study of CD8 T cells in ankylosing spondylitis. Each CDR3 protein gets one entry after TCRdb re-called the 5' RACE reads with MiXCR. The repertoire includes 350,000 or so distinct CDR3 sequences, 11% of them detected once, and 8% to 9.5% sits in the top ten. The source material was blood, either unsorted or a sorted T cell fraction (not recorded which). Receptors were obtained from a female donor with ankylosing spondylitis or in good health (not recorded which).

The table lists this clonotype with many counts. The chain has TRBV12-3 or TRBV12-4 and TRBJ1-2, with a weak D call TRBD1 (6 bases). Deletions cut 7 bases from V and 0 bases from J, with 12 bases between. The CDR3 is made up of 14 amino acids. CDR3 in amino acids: CASTRGPTNYGYTF. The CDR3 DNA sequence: TGTGCCAGCACCCGGGGGCCCACTAACTATGGCTACACCTTC.

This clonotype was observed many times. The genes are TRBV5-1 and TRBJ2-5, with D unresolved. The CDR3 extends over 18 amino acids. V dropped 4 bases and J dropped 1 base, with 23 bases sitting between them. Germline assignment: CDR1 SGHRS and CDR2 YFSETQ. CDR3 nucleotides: TGCGCCAGCAGCCCACAAAGCCGGACGCGGCAAGTCCAAGAGACCCAGTACTTC. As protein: CASSPQSRTRQVQETQYF.

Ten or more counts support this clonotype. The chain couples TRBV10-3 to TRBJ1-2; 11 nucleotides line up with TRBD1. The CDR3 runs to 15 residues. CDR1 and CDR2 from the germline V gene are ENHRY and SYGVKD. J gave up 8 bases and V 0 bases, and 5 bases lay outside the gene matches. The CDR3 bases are TGTGCCATCAGTGAGTCGTCGGACAGGGGGCTCGGCTACACCTTC. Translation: CAISESSDRGLGYTF.

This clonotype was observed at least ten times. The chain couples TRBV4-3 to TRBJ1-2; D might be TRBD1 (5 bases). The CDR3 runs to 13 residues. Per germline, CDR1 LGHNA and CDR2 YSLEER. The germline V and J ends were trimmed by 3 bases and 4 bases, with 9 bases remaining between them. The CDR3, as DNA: TGCGCCAGCAGCCAGGAAGGGGTCTATGGCTACACCTTC. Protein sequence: CASSQEGVYGYTF.

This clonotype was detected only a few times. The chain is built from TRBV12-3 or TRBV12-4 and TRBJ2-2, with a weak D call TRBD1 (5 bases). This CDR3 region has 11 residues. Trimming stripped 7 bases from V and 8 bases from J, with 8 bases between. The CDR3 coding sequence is TGTGCCAGCAAGGGGTGGGGGGAGCTGTTTTTT. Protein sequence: CASKGWGELFF.

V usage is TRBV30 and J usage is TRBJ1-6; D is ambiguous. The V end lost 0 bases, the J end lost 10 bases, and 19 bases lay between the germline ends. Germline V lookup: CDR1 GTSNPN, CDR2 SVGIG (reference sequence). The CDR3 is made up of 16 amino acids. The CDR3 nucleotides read TGTGCCTGGAGTGTACTTCCGGACTGGCTACGATCACCCCTCCACTTT. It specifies CAWSVLPDWLRSPLHF.

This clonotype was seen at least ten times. The CDR3 spells CASSKENTGELFF. The CDR3 DNA reads as TGTGCCAGCAGCAAGGAGAACACCGGGGAGCTGTTTTTT. The chain combines TRBV11-1 with TRBJ2-2; D gene uncertain. Trimming left V 5 bases short and J 1 base short, with 5 bases between. From germline, CDR1 is SGHAT and CDR2 FQDESV (reference sequence). The CDR3 has 13 amino acids.

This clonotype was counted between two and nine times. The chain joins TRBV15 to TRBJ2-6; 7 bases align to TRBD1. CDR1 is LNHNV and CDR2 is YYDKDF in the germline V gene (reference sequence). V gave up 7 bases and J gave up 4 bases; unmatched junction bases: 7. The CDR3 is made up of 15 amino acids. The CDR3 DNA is TGTGCCACCAATGAAGGGGGCGCAGGGGCCAACGTCCTGACTTTC. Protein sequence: CATNEGGAGANVLTF.

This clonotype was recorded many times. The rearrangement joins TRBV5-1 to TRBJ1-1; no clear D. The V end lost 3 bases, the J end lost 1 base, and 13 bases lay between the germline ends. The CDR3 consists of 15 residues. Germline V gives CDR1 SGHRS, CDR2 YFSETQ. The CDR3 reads CASSSRGVTNTEAFF. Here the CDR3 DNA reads TGCGCCAGCAGCTCCCGCGGGGTGACGAACACTGAAGCTTTCTTT.

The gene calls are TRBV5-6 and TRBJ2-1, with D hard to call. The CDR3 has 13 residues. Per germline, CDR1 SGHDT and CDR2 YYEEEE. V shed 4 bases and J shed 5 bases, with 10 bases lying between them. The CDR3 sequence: CASSPTTNNEQFF. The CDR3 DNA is TGTGCCAGCAGCCCGACGACAAACAATGAGCAGTTCTTC.

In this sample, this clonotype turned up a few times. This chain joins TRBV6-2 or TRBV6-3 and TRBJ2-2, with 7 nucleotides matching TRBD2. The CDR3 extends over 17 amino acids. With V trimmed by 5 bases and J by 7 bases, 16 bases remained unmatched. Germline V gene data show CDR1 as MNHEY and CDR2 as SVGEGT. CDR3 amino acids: CASSRPRVREKGGELFF. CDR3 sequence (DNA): TGTGCCAGCAGTCGACCGCGGGTGCGGGAGAAGGGCGGGGAGCTGTTTTTT.

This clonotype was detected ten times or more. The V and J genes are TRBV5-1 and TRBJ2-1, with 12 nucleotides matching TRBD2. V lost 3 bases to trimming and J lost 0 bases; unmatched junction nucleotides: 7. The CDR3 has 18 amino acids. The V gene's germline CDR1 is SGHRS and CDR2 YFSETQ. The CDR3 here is CASSSGLAGLISYNEQFF. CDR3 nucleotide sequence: TGCGCCAGCAGCTCCGGACTAGCGGGACTTATCTCCTACAATGAGCAGTTCTTC.

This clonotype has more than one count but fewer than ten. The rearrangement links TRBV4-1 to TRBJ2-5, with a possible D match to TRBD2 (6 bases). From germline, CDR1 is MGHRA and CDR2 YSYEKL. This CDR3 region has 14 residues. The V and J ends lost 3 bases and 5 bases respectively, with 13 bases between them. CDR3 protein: CASSQVVGRETQYF. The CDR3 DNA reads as TGCGCCAGCAGCCAGGTCGTGGGGAGGGAGACCCAGTACTTC.

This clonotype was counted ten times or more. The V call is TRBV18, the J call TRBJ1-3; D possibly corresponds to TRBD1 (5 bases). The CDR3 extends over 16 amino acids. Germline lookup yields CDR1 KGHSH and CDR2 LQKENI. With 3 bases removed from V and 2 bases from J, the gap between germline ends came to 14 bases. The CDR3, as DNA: TGTGCCAGCTCACCGTCGAAGGGGATCGCTGGAAACACCATATATTTT. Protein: CASSPSKGIAGNTIYF.

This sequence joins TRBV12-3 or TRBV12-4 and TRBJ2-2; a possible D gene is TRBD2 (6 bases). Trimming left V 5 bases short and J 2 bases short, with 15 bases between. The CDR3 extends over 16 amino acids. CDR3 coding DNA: TGTGCCAGCAGTCCCCGGGTAGCGGCCAACACCGGGGAGCTGTTTTTT. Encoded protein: CASSPRVAANTGELFF.

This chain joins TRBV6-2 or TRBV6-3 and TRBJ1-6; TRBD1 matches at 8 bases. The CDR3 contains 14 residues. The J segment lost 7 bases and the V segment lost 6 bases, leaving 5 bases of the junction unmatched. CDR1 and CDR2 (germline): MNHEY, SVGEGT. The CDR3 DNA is TGTGCCAGCAGAACGACAGGGGAGAATTCACCCCTCCACTTT. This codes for CASRTTGENSPLHF.

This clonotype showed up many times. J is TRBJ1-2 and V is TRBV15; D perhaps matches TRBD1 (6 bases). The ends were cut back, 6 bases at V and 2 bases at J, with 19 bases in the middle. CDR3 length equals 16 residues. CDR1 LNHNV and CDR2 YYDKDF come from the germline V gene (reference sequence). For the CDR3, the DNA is TGTGCCACCAGGTCGTCGGGTAAACAGGGAAACTATGGCTACACCTTC. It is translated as CATRSSGKQGNYGYTF. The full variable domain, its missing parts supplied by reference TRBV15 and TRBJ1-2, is DAMVIQNPRYQVTQFGKPVTLSCSQTLNHNVMYWYQQKSSQAPKLLFHYYDKDFNNEADTPDNFQSRRPNTSFCFLDIRSPGLGDTAMYLCATRSSGKQGNYGYTFGSGTRLTVV.

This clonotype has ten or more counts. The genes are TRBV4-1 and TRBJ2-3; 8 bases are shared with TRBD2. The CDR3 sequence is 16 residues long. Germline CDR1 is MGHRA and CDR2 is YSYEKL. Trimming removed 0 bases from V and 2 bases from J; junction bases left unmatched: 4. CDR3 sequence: CASSQDIGLATDTQYF. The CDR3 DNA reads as TGCGCCAGCAGCCAAGATATAGGACTAGCCACAGATACGCAGTATTTT.

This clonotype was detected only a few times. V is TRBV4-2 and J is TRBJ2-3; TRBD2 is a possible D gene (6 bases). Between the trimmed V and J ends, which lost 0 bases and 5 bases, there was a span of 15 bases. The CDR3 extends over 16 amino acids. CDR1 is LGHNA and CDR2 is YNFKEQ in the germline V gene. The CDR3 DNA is TGTGCCAGCAGCCAAGATAGCCCTAAAGCGGGAGATACGCAGTATTTT. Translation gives CASSQDSPKAGDTQYF.

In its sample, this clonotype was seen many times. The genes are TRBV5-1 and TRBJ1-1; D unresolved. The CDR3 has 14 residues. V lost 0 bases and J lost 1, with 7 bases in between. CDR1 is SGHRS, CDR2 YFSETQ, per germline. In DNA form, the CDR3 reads TGCGCCAGCAGCTTGGCGCACTGGAACACTGAAGCTTTCTTT. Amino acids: CASSLAHWNTEAFF.

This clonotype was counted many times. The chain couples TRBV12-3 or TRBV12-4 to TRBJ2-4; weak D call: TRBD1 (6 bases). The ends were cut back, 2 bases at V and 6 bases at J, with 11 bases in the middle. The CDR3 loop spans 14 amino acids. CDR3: CASSLTRDINIQYF. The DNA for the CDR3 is TGTGCCAGCAGTTTAACCCGGGACATAAACATTCAGTACTTC.

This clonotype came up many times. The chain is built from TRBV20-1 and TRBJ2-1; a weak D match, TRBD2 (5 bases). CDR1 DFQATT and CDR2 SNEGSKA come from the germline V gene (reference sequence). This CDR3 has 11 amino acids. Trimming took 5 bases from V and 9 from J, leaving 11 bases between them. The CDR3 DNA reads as TGCAGTGCTCCCCAAGGAGGTGAGCAGTTCTTC. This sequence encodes CSAPQGGEQFF.

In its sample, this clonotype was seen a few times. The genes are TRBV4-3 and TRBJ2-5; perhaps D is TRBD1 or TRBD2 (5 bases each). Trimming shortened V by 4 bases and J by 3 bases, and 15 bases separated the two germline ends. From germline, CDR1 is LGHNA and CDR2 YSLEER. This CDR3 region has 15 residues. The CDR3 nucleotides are TGCGCCAGCAGCCCTAGAGGGGCGCCCGAAGAGACCCAGTACTTC. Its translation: CASSPRGAPEETQYF.

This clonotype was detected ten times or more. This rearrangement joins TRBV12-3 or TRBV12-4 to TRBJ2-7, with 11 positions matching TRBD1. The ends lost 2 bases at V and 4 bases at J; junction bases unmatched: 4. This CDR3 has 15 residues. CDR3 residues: CASSLNGQGAYEQYF. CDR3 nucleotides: TGTGCCAGCAGTTTAAACGGACAGGGGGCGTACGAGCAGTACTTC.

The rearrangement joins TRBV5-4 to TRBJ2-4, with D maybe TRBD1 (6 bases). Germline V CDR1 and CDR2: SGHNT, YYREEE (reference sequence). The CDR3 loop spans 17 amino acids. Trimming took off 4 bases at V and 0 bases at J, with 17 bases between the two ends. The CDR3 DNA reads TGTGCCAGCAGCCCCGGGGTCAGGGGTAAAGCCAAAAACATTCAGTACTTC. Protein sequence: CASSPGVRGKAKNIQYF.

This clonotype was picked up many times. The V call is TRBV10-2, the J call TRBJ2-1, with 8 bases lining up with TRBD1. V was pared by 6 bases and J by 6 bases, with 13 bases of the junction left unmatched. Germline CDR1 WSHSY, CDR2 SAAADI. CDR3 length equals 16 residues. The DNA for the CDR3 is TGCGCCAGCAGCCGCCGCAGGGGGCTCGTCAGCAATGAGCAGTTCTTC. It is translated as CASSRRRGLVSNEQFF.